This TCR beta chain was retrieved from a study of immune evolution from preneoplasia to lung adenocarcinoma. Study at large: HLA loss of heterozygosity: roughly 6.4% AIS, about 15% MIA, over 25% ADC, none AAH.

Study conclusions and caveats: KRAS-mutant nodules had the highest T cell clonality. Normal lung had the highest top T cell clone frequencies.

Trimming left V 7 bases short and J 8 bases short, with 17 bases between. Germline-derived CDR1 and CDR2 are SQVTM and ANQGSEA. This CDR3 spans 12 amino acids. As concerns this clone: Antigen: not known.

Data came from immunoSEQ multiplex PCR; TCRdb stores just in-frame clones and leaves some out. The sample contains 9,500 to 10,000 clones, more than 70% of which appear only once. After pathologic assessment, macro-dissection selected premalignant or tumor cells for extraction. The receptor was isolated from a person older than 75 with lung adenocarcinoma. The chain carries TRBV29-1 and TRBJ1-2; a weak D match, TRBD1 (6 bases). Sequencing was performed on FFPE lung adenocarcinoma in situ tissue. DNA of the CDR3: TGCAGCGCCGAAGGGGGGTCTGGAGGCTACACCTTC. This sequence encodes CSAEGGSGGYTF.